A single T cell receptor (beta chain) is shown here with its context. Antigen unknown. The table came from immunoSEQ multiplex PCR; TCRdb's copy has only in-frame clones and leaves some out. The sample includes around 130,000 clones, roughly nine tenths of them seen just once. The CDR3 totals 12 residues. Germline V lookup: CDR1 SNHLY, CDR2 FYNNEI. V was trimmed by 7 bases and J by 11 bases, leaving 17 bases between them. The record originates from a study of T cell responses to AZD1222 COVID-19 vaccine. Study results and caveats: Two AZD1222 administrations were followed by greater Spike-specific TCR breadth and depth. The reported proportion of spike-specific TCRs targeting unmutated variant regions was nearly half. Vaccine-associated CD4 TCRs spanned spike, dominant at 160-218 and 743-854. The study identified only six AZD1222 recipients as seropositive at baseline.

The chain has TRBV2 and TRBJ1-1; TRBD1 might be the D (6 bases). The sequence derives from an adult in good health. The specimen was peripheral blood, collected on day 0 of AZD1222 vaccination. CDR3 sequence: CASMGGRDGAFF. CDR3 DNA: TGTGCCAGCATGGGGGGCCGGGATGGTGCTTTCTTT.